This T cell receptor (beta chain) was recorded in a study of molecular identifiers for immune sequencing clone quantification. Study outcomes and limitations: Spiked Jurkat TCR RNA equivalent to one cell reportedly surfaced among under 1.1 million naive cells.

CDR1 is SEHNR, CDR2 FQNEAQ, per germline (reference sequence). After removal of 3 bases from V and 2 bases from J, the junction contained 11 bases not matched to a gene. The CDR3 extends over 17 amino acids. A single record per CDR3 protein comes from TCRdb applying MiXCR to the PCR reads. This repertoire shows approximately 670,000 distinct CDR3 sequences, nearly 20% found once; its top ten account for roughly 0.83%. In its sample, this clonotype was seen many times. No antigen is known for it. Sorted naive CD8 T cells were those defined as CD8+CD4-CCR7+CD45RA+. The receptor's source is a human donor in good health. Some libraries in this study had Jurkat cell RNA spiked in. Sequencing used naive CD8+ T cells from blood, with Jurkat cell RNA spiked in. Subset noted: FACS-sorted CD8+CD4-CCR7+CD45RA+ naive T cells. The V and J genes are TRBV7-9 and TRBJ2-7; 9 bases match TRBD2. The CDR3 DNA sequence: TGTGCCAGCAGCTTGTGGCTGGGGGCTAGCGGGACCTACGAGCAGTACTTC. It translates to CASSLWLGASGTYEQYF.